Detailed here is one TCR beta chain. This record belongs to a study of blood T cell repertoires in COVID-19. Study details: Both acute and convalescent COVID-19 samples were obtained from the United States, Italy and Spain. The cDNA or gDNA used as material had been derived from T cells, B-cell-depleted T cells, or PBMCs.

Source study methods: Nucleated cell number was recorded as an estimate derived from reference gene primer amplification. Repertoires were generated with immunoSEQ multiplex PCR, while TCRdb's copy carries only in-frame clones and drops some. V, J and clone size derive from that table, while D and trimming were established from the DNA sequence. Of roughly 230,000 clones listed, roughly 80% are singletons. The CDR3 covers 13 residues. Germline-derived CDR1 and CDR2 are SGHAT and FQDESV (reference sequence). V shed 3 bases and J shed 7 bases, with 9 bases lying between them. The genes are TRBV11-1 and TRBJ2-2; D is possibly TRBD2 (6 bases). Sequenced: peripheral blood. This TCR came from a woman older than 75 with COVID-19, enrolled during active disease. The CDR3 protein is CASSLGGSGELFF. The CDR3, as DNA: TGTGCCAGCAGCTTGGGGGGTAGCGGGGAGCTGTTTTTT.